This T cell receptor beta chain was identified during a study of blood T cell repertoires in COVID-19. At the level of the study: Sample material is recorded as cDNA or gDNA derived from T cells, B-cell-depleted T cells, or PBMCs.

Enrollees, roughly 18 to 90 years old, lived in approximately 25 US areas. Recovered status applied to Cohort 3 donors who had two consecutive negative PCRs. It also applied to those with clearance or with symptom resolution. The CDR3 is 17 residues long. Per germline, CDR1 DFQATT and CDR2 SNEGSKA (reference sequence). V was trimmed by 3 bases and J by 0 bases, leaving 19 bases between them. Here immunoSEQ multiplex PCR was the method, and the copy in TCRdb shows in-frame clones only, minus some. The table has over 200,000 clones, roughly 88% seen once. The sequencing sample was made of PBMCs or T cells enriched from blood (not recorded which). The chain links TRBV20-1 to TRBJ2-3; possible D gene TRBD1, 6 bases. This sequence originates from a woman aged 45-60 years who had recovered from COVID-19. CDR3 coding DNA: TGCAGTGCTAGTCCCTTACGGACAGTTTCTAGCACAGATACGCAGTATTTT. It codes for CSASPLRTVSSTDTQYF.